Listed below are T cell receptor delta chains from one sample, sequenced in a study of gamma-delta T cells after stem cell transplantation. TCRdb reprocessed the RT-PCR reads through CATT. The table shows around 8,400 delta-chain clones, with more than 14% occurring only once. Sequencing input: gamma-delta T cells. Source of these receptors: a human donor. It is not recorded whose cells these are; they may come from a transplant donor. Both conserved end residues are part of each CDR3. D genes are given only for firm matches. Size is omitted from some rows. Given values are once, few, many or a class for expanded clones.

size,length,D,J,V,DNA,CDR3
NA,17,NA,TRDJ1,TRAV29/DV5,TGTGCAGCAAGTAATATACCCCGGGGCCGAGACTGGGATAAACTCATCTTT,CAASNIPRGRDWDKLIF
few,18,NA,TRDJ1,TRDV1,TGTGCTCTTGGGGAACTCCCCTTGCTAGGTCGGGGCACCGATAAACTCATCTTT,CALGELPLLGRGTDKLIF
medium-sized,20,NA,TRDJ1,TRDV1,TGTGCTCTTTCACGGCCTTCCTACGTGCTGGGGGATAGGTACACCGATAAACTCATCTTT,CALSRPSYVLGDRYTDKLIF
NA,19,NA,TRDJ1,TRDV1,TGTGCTCTTGGGGAACGTTCAGTAGGGATGACTGGGTACACCGATAAACTCATCTTT,CALGERSVGMTGYTDKLIF
medium-sized,19,TRDD3,TRDJ2,TRDV2,TGTGCCTGTGACCAGGTACTGGGGGATACGCCCGCTTTGACAGCACAACTCTTCTTT,CACDQVLGDTPALTAQLFF
medium-sized,16,TRDD3,TRDJ1,TRDV3,TGTGCCTTTACTACGGTGGGGGATATGTTGGCCGATAAACTCATCTTT,CAFTTVGDMLADKLIF
few,18,NA,TRDJ1,TRDV1,TGTGCTCTTGGGGAACTGTCCTTCCCTACTGGAACACACGATAAACTCATCTTT,CALGELSFPTGTHDKLIF
few,22,NA,TRDJ1,TRDV1,TGTGCTCTTGGGGAACGCCCTTCCTACGGCATGGGGGATGGGGAAGACACCGATAAACTCATCTTT,CALGERPSYGMGDGEDTDKLIF
NA,18,NA,TRDJ1,TRDV1,TGTGCTCTTGGGACTAAGCCCCTTTTTTTCCCCCTCGGTGATAAACTCATCTTT,CALGTKPLFFPLGDKLIF
medium-sized,17,NA,TRDJ1,TRDV1,TGTGCTCTTGGGGAAATTTCCTACGGGTACTGGGACGATAAACTCATCTTT,CALGEISYGYWDDKLIF
few,20,NA,TRDJ1,TRDV1,TGTGCTCTTGGGGGTCGGATTCCTACGATCTGGGGGAGGAAAAGCGATAAACTCATCTTT,CALGGRIPTIWGRKSDKLIF
NA,27,TRDD3,TRDJ1,TRDV1,TGTGCTCTTGGGGAACCATCCCTATTCCTTCCTAAGGGTCGAGGTACTGGGGGATACCGCCACACCGATAAACTCATCTTT,CALGEPSLFLPKGRGTGGYRHTDKLIF
few,18,TRDD3,TRDJ3,TRDV2,TGTGCCTGTGACACCGGGGGATATAGATCCTGGGACACCCGACAGATGTTTTTC,CACDTGGYRSWDTRQMFF
medium-sized,19,TRDD3,TRDJ1,TRDV3,TGTGCCCTAGCCTTCCCGTACTGGGGGATAGGAAAGAGGACCGATAAACTCATCTTT,CALAFPYWGIGKRTDKLIF
NA,22,NA,TRDJ1,TRDV2,TGTGCCTGTGAGGCCCTTCCTGCGGTACTGGGTAAGGAGTCACAGCCCACCGATAAACTCATCTTT,CACEALPAVLGKESQPTDKLIF
medium-sized,17,TRDD3,TRDJ2,TRDV2,TGTGCCTGTGACACCCTGGGGGACTCATGGGGGACAGCACAACTCTTCTTT,CACDTLGDSWGTAQLFF
few,15,TRDD3,TRDJ1,TRDV2,TGTGCGGCACTGGGGGATACTACGTACACCGATAAACTCATCTTT,CAALGDTTYTDKLIF
medium-sized,18,TRDD3,TRDJ3,TRDV2,TGTGCCTGTGACTTACTGGGGGATGAGTCCTGGGACACCCGACAGATGTTTTTC,CACDLLGDESWDTRQMFF
medium-sized,22,TRDD3,TRDJ1,TRDV1,TGTGCTCTTGGGGAACTTCCCCAGCGACTGGGGATCAAACCTGAAGATACCGATAAACTCATCTTT,CALGELPQRLGIKPEDTDKLIF
few,20,TRDD3,TRDJ1,TRDV1,TGTGCTCTTGGGGAAGAGTGGAGCGGGGGATCCGGTGATCGCACCGATAAACTCATCTTC,CALGEEWSGGSGDRTDKLIF
medium-sized,23,NA,TRDJ1,TRDV2,TGTGCCTGTGACACCGGGTATTCTTCTGGGTCCCGAGGGAAGTCAGTGTACACCGATAAACTCATCTTT,CACDTGYSSGSRGKSVYTDKLIF
NA,24,TRDD3,TRDJ1,TRDV3,TGTGCCTTGACCCATCCCAGTCCTAAGGTCGTGTACTGGGGGATACGCCTGTACACCGATAAACTCATCTTT,CALTHPSPKVVYWGIRLYTDKLIF
medium-sized,21,NA,TRDJ1,TRDV1,TGTGCTCTTGGGGAAGGAAATTCTACGTGTCGCCCGAGTGGGTTCACCGATAAACTCATCTTT,CALGEGNSTCRPSGFTDKLIF
few,18,TRDD3,TRDJ1,TRDV1,TGTGCTCTTGGGGAACTCTACTGGGGGATACGAGTCACCGATAAACTCATCTTT,CALGELYWGIRVTDKLIF
medium-sized,23,NA,TRDJ1,TRDV1,TGTGCTCTTGGGGAAGTCGTAGCCTTCCTCAAGAATGGGGGACCCCCGTACACCGATAAACTCATCTTT,CALGEVVAFLKNGGPPYTDKLIF
NA,17,NA,TRDJ2,TRDV1,TGTGCTCTTGGGGAACTTTTAAGATGCCCTTTGACAGCACAACTCTTCTTT,CALGELLRCPLTAQLFF
large,14,TRDD3,TRDJ2,TRDV2,TGTGCCTGTGACAGTCTGGGGGATACAGCACAACTCTTCTTT,CACDSLGDTAQLFF
few,23,TRDD3,TRDJ3,TRDV1,TGTGCTCTTGGGGAGAACGCACCTCCCCAAGGTACTGGGGGATCCTGGGACACCCGACAGATGTTTTTC,CALGENAPPQGTGGSWDTRQMFF
few,15,NA,TRDJ2,TRDV1,TGTGCTCTTGGGGAAAGAAGGGGTACGACAGCACAACTCTTCTTT,CALGERRGTTAQLFF
few,19,TRDD3,TRDJ1,TRDV1,TGTGCTCTTGGGGAACTAAGTTCGGACTGGGGACGATACACCGATAAACTCATCTTT,CALGELSSDWGRYTDKLIF
few,23,TRDD3,TRDJ1,TRDV1,TGTGCTCTTGGGGAACTCCTAAATTCGTTTTACTGGGGGATAAGGGGGAAAACCGATAAACTCATCTTT,CALGELLNSFYWGIRGKTDKLIF
many,18,TRDD3,TRDJ1,TRDV1,TGTGCTCTTGGGGAACTAATCGTTGGGGGATATATAACCGATAAACTCATCTTT,CALGELIVGGYITDKLIF
large,15,TRDD3,TRDJ2,TRDV2,TGTGCCTGTGACGTACTGGGGGATACGACAGCACAACTCTTCTTT,CACDVLGDTTAQLFF
medium-sized,18,TRDD3,TRDJ1,TRDV2,TGTGCCTGTGACATCCGTACTGGGGGATGTGGGTACACCGATAAACTCATCTTT,CACDIRTGGCGYTDKLIF
few,20,TRDD3,TRDJ1,TRDV3,TGTGCCTGCGTTCGACCCTTCCACTGGGGGATGTATCCTTACACCGATAAACTCATCTTT,CACVRPFHWGMYPYTDKLIF
NA,18,TRDD3,TRDJ1,TRDV1,TGTGCTCTTGGGGATCCCCTTATCCTGGTGGGGGATAGCTGGAAACTCATCTTT,CALGDPLILVGDSWKLIF
medium-sized,21,TRDD3,TRDJ3,TRDV2,TGTGCCTGTGACACCGGCGTTGGGGGATCCGCTAACCCCTGGGACACCCGACAGATGTTTTTC,CACDTGVGGSANPWDTRQMFF
medium-sized,17,TRDD3,TRDJ1,TRDV2,TGTGCCTGTGACGAACTGGGGGATCCCCCGTACACCGATAAACTCATCTTT,CACDELGDPPYTDKLIF
NA,18,NA,TRDJ3,TRDV2,TGTGCCTGTGACATCCCGGGGGACCGCACCTGGGACACCCGACAGATGTTTTTC,CACDIPGDRTWDTRQMFF